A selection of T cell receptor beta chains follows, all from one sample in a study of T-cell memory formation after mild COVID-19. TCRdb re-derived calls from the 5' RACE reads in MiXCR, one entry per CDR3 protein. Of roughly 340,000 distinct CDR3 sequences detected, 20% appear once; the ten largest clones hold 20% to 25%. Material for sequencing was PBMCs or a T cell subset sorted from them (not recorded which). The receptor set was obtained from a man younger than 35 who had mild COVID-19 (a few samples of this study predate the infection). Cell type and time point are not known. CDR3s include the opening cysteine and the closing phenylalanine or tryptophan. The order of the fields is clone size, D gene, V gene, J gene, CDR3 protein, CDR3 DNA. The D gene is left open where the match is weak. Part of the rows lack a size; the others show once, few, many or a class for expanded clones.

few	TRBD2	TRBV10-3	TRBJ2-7	CATLASGTSYEQYF	TGTGCCACCCTCGCCTCCGGGACTAGCTACGAGCAGTACTTC
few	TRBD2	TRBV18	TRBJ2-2	CASSPQPLSGGLNTGELFF	TGTGCCAGCTCACCACAGCCCCTTAGCGGGGGACTCAACACCGGGGAGCTGTTTTTT
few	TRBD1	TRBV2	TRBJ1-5	CATQGQGYQPQHF	TGTGCCACCCAGGGACAGGGTTATCAGCCCCAGCATTTT
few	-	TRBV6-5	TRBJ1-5	CASSYSYGSNQPQHF	TGTGCCAGCAGTTACTCGTACGGTAGCAATCAGCCCCAGCATTTT
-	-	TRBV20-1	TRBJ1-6	CSARDPQTGSYNSPLHF	TGCAGTGCTAGAGATCCCCAGACAGGATCCTATAATTCACCCCTCCACTTT
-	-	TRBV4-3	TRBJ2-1	CASSQDRDLSYNEQFF	TGCGCCAGCAGCCAAGATCGCGACCTCTCCTACAATGAGCAGTTCTTC
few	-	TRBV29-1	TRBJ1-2	CSVFSVIGYGYTF	TGCAGCGTTTTCAGTGTTATTGGCTATGGCTACACCTTC
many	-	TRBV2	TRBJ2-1	CASSEYRQLNNEQFF	TGTGCCAGCAGTGAATACCGACAGTTAAACAATGAGCAGTTCTTC
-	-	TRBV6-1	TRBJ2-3	CASSEWVGTQYF	TGTGCCAGCAGTGAATGGGTCGGTACGCAGTATTTT
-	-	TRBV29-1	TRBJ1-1	CSVVRAPEAFF	TGCAGCGTTGTAAGGGCCCCTGAAGCTTTCTTT
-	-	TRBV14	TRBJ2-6	CASSRPLSRTVDSGANVLTF	TGTGCCAGCAGCCGCCCTCTGTCGCGGACGGTCGACTCTGGGGCCAACGTCCTGACTTTC
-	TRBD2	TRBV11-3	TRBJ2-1	CASSSGGSGGLDEQFF	TGTGCCAGCAGCTCCGGGGGCTCGGGGGGGCTCGATGAGCAGTTCTTC
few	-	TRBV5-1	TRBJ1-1	CATRRWSDTEAFF	TGCGCCACCCGAAGGTGGAGCGACACTGAAGCTTTCTTT
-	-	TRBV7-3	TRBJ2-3	CASSLDTGTDTQYF	TGTGCCAGCAGCCTGGACACTGGCACAGATACGCAGTATTTT
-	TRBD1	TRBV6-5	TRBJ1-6	CASRSHPRGNSPLHF	TGTGCCAGCAGGTCCCACCCCAGGGGGAATTCACCCCTCCACTTT
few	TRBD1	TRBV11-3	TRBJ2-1	CASSLGQGNNEQFF	TGTGCCAGCAGCTTGGGACAGGGGAACAATGAGCAGTTCTTC
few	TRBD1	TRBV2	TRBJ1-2	CASSEGQGRGYTF	TGTGCCAGCAGCGAGGGACAGGGTAGGGGCTACACCTTC
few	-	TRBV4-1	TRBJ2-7	CASSQAPGAYEQYF	TGCGCCAGCAGCCAAGCCCCCGGGGCCTACGAGCAGTACTTC
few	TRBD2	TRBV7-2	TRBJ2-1	CASSFLAASYNEQFF	TGTGCCAGCAGCTTCCTAGCGGCCTCCTACAATGAGCAGTTCTTC
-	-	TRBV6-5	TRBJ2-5	CASSYSGGRQETQYF	TGTGCCAGCAGTTACTCCGGGGGACGGCAAGAGACCCAGTACTTC
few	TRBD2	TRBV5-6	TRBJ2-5	CASSASGAGTQYF	TGTGCCAGCAGCGCTAGCGGGGCAGGGACCCAGTACTTC
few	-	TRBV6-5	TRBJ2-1	CASSPSAPDEQFF	TGTGCCAGCAGCCCTTCGGCGCCTGATGAGCAGTTCTTC
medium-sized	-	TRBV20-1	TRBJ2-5	CSARDLRQAEETQYF	TGCAGTGCTAGAGATCTGAGGCAGGCCGAAGAGACCCAGTACTTC
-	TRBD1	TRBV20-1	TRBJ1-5	CSASPGTANQPQHF	TGCAGTGCTAGTCCCGGGACAGCTAATCAGCCCCAGCATTTT
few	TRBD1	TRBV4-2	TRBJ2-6	CASSPPQGAGANVLTF	TGTGCCAGCAGCCCCCCACAGGGGGCTGGGGCCAACGTCCTGACTTTC
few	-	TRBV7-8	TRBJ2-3	CASSQSLGTQYF	TGTGCCAGCAGCCAATCTTTGGGTACGCAGTATTTT
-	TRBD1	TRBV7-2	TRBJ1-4	CASSRTGWYEKLFF	TGTGCCAGCAGCAGGACAGGGTGGTATGAAAAACTGTTTTTT
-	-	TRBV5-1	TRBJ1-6	CASSLSGMTQWDSPLHF	TGCGCCAGCAGCTTGTCAGGAATGACCCAATGGGATTCACCCCTCCACTTT
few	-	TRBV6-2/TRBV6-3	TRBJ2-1	CASSYVGTPQVFF	TGTGCCAGCAGTTACGTTGGGACGCCGCAGGTGTTCTTC
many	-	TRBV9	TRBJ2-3	CASSVGELTDTQYF	TGTGCCAGCAGCGTGGGGGAACTCACAGATACGCAGTATTTT
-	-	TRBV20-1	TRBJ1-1	CSARDRRAGENTEAFF	TGCAGTGCTAGAGATCGTCGGGCAGGGGAGAACACTGAAGCTTTCTTT
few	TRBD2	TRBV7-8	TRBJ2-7	CASSLVLAGIYEQYF	TGTGCCAGCAGCTTAGTCCTAGCGGGGATCTACGAGCAGTACTTC